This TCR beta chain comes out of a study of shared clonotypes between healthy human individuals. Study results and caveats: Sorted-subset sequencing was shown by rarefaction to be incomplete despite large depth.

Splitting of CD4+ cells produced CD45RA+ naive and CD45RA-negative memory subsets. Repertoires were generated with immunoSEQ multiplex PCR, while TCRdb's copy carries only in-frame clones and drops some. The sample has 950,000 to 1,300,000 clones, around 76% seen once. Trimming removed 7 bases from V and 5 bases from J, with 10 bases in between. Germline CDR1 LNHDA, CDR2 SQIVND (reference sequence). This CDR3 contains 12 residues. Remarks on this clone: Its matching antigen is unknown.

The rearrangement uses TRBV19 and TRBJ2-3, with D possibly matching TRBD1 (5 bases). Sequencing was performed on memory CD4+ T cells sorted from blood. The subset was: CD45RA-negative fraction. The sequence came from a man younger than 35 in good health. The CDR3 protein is CASNQGVDTQYF. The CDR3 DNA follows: TGTGCCAGTAACCAGGGCGTAGATACGCAGTATTTT.